These T cell receptor beta chains were read from a single sample in a study of blood T cell repertoires in COVID-19. Only in-frame clones appear in the TCRdb table, and some are missing; sequencing was by immunoSEQ multiplex PCR. The sample records around 200,000 clones, 80% to 90% being singletons. Sequenced sample: PBMCs or T cells enriched from blood (not recorded which). Receptor source: a man aged 35 to 55 who had recovered from COVID-19. Both conserved end residues are part of each CDR3. The D gene is left open where the match is weak. Expanded clones get a size class; other rows say once, few or many, or leave the size out.

J	size	length	D	V	DNA	CDR3
TRBJ2-7	.	13	TRBD1	TRBV6-5	TGTGCCAGCAGTAAGGGACAGGCCTACGAGCAGTACTTC	CASSKGQAYEQYF
TRBJ2-1	few	16	TRBD2	TRBV11-2	TGTGCCAGCAGACAACTAGCGGGGAGCTCCTACAATGAGCAGTTCTTC	CASRQLAGSSYNEQFF
TRBJ1-2	.	11	TRBD1	TRBV30	TGTGCCTGGGGAAGGGGGCATGGCTACACCTTC	CAWGRGHGYTF
TRBJ1-2	.	15	.	TRBV9	TGTGCCAGCAGCGTAGAGTTGTGGGGCGCGAATGGCTACACCTTC	CASSVELWGANGYTF
TRBJ2-7	.	13	.	TRBV6-5	TGTGCCAGCAGTCAGGGTCTATCCTACGAGCAGTACTTC	CASSQGLSYEQYF
TRBJ1-1	.	14	.	TRBV2	TGTGCCAGCAGTGTAATAACTATGAACACTGAAGCTTTCTTT	CASSVITMNTEAFF
TRBJ1-1	once	16	.	TRBV18	TGTGCCAGCTCACTAGGACGGGGATTCATGAACACTGAAGCTTTCTTT	CASSLGRGFMNTEAFF
TRBJ2-7	once	13	.	TRBV7-8	TGTGCCAGCAGCCGACCTAGCACCTACGAGCAGTACTTC	CASSRPSTYEQYF
TRBJ1-1	.	17	TRBD1	TRBV18	TGTGCCAGCTCATCGCGGAAACCTGGGACAGAGAACACTGAAGCTTTCTTT	CASSSRKPGTENTEAFF
TRBJ2-7	.	14	TRBD1	TRBV5-1	TGCGCCAGCAGCACAGGGGGGTACCCGGCCGAGCAGTACTTC	CASSTGGYPAEQYF